A single sample gave rise to the 27 T cell receptor beta chains below, sequenced in a study of control samples from healthy donors and cancer patients. Profiling relied on immunoSEQ multiplex PCR, and the TCRdb table lists in-frame clones only, not all of them. The sample lists 150,000 to 200,000 clones, around nine tenths seen once, with 1.4% in the top ten. The specimen sequenced was blood. The receptors were sampled from a man in his thirties or forties in good health.

The chain is built from TRBV6-5 and TRBJ1-4, with 7 bases fitting TRBD1. The germline V gene encodes CDR1 MNHEY and CDR2 SVGAGI. Trimming cost V 6 bases and J 8 bases; bases outside gene matches: 12. CDR3 length equals 15 residues. The CDR3 nucleotides are TGTGCCAGCAGCGTCGACAGGGATGCGTTGGAAAAACTGTTTTTT. Translating it yields CASSVDRDALEKLFF.

This clone is a singleton in its sample. The chain has TRBV3-1 (or the pseudogene TRBV3-2) and TRBJ1-1; weak D call: TRBD1 (5 bases). Per germline, CDR1 LGHDT and CDR2 YNNKEL (reference sequence). The CDR3 sequence is 18 residues long. V was pared by 1 base and J by 3 bases, with 21 bases between. CDR3 sequence: CASSQAVWGTGGDTEAFF. For the CDR3, the DNA is TGTGCCAGCAGCCAAGCGGTCTGGGGAACCGGGGGGGACACTGAAGCTTTCTTT.

The V gene is TRBV5-4, the J gene TRBJ2-7, with 8 bases fitting TRBD1. The germline V gene encodes CDR1 SGHNT and CDR2 YYREEE (reference sequence). This CDR3 spans 15 amino acids. V gave up 0 bases and J gave up 2 bases; unmatched junction bases: 4. The CDR3 loop reads CASSLGQGATYEQYF. The CDR3 region has the DNA TGTGCCAGCAGCTTGGGGCAGGGGGCTACCTACGAGCAGTACTTC. The full variable domain, completed using reference TRBV5-4 and TRBJ2-7, is ETGVTQSPTHLIKTRGQQVTLRCSSQSGHNTVSWYQQALGQGPQFIFQYYREEENGRGNFPPRFSGLQFPNYSSELNVNALELDDSALYLCASSLGQGATYEQYFGPGTRLTVT.

V usage is TRBV7-7 and J usage is TRBJ2-5, with D possibly being TRBD2 (7 bases). The length of the CDR3 is 17 residues. Germline CDR1 is SSHAT and CDR2 is FNYEAQ (reference sequence). Trimming shortened V by 6 bases and J by 1 base, and 21 bases separated the two germline ends. CDR3 sequence: CASRPRGGGQTQETQYF. CDR3 nucleotide sequence: TGTGCCAGCAGACCTAGGGGGGGCGGGCAAACCCAAGAGACCCAGTACTTC.

The chain joins TRBV6-5 to TRBJ1-2, with D possibly matching TRBD1 (5 bases). Germline V CDR1 and CDR2: MNHEY, SVGAGI. The CDR3 loop spans 11 amino acids. Trimming stripped 8 bases from V and 8 bases from J, with 12 bases between. The CDR3 DNA is TGTGCCAGCGGAGGGGCGGGAGGCTACACCTTC. This sequence encodes CASGGAGGYTF.

The rearrangement uses TRBV11-2 and TRBJ1-6; D ambiguous. V lost 3 bases, J lost 7 bases, and 10 bases lay in between. Germline lookup yields CDR1 SGHAT and CDR2 FQNNGV. This CDR3 is built from 14 residues. For the CDR3, the DNA is TGTGCCAGCAGCTTCGGGGAGTTCAATTCACCCCTCCACTTT. This translates into CASSFGEFNSPLHF.

The chain recombines TRBV10-1 with TRBJ2-1; perhaps TRBD2 as D (5 bases). In germline, CDR1 is WNHNN, CDR2 SYGVQD (reference sequence). The V and J ends lost 3 bases and 5 bases respectively, with 8 bases between them. The CDR3 is 13 residues long. As DNA, the CDR3 is TGCGCCAGCAGTGATTGGGGAGACAATGAGCAGTTCTTC. Translated: CASSDWGDNEQFF.

The chain recombines TRBV11-2 with TRBJ1-3; a possible D gene is TRBD1 (5 bases). V dropped 5 bases and J dropped 2 bases, with 7 bases sitting between them. The CDR3 sequence is 13 residues long. The germline gives CDR1 SGHAT, CDR2 FQNNGV. The CDR3 DNA reads as TGTGCCAGCAGCACACAGGCTGGAAACACCATATATTTT. Translating it yields CASSTQAGNTIYF. Combining the CDR3 with reference TRBV11-2 and TRBJ1-3 gives the whole variable domain EAGVAQSPRYKIIEKRQSVAFWCNPISGHATLYWYQQILGQGPKLLIQFQNNGVVDDSQLPKDRFSAERLKGVDSTLKIQPAKLEDSAVYLCASSTQAGNTIYFGEGSWLTVV.

This sequence joins TRBV5-5 and TRBJ2-5, with D possibly matching TRBD2 (6 bases). V was shortened by 4 bases and J by 3 bases, with 10 bases between the two germline ends. Germline V gene lookup returns CDR1 SGHKS and CDR2 YYEKEE (reference sequence). This CDR3 spans 13 amino acids. The DNA for the CDR3 is TGTGCCAGCAGCCTGGGGGGAGAAGAGACCCAGTACTTC. Its protein product is CASSLGGEETQYF.

This clone was seen more than once but under ten times. The V call is TRBV5-1, the J call TRBJ1-6; D gene ambiguous. Germline lookup yields CDR1 SGHRS and CDR2 YFSETQ. V gave up 4 bases and J gave up 8 bases, with 10 bases separating them. The CDR3 has 13 amino acids. The CDR3 bases are TGCGCCAGCAGCCGTACAAGCGATTCACCCCTCCACTTT. Amino acids: CASSRTSDSPLHF. The full variable domain, rest sourced from reference TRBV5-1 and TRBJ1-6, is KAGVTQTPRYLIKTRGQQVTLSCSPISGHRSVSWYQQTPGQGLQFLFEYFSETQRNKGNFPGRFSGRQFSNSRSEMNVSTLELGDSALYLCASSRTSDSPLHFGNGTRLTVT.

The chain combines TRBV19 with TRBJ1-5; D may be TRBD1 (5 bases). Trimming took 2 bases from V and 5 from J, leaving 13 bases between them. Per the germline V gene, CDR1 is LNHDA and CDR2 is SQIVND (reference sequence). The CDR3 loop spans 15 amino acids. In nucleotides, the CDR3 is TGTGCCAGTAGTATATCCGCCGGGGGGTATCAGCCCCAGCATTTT. Protein product: CASSISAGGYQPQHF.

A remark on this clone: The same CDR3 can be traced to other DNA sequences in this sample. The chain is built from TRBV11-3 and TRBJ2-3; 9 positions agree with TRBD1. Germline CDR1 and CDR2: SGHNT and YENEEA. CDR3 length equals 14 residues. Germline trimming cut 3 bases from V and 4 bases from J; bases unmatched to any gene: 2. The CDR3 here is CASSLGQGADTQYF. Here the CDR3 DNA reads TGTGCCAGCAGCTTGGGACAGGGAGCAGATACGCAGTATTTT.

This chain links TRBV4-1 with TRBJ1-6; a possible D gene is TRBD1 (6 bases). Trimming took 6 bases from V and 0 from J, leaving 12 bases between them. There are 16 residues in the CDR3. Looked up from germline, CDR1 is MGHRA and CDR2 is YSYEKL. Here the CDR3 DNA reads TGCGCCAGCAGTCCAGGGGCAAGCTCCTATAATTCACCCCTCCACTTT. Protein: CASSPGASSYNSPLHF.

The genes are TRBV18 and TRBJ1-5, with D uncertain. This CDR3 comprises 13 residues. Trimming took off 3 bases at V and 4 bases at J, with 7 bases between the two ends. CDR1 is KGHSH, CDR2 LQKENI, per germline. Here the CDR3 reads CASSPSRNQPQHF. In DNA form, the CDR3 reads TGTGCCAGCTCACCGTCACGAAATCAGCCCCAGCATTTT. Together with reference TRBV18 and TRBJ1-5, the CDR3 gives the full variable domain: NAGVMQNPRHLVRRRGQEARLRCSPMKGHSHVYWYRQLPEEGLKFMVYLQKENIIDESGMPKERFSAEFPKEGPSILRIQQVVRGDSAAYFCASSPSRNQPQHFGDGTRLSIL.

This clone ranks as medium-sized (0.01 to 0.1%). V and J are TRBV4-3 and TRBJ2-2; D may be TRBD1 (6 bases). V was cut by 1 base and J by 2 bases, with 8 bases left in between. The CDR3 spans 15 residues. The V gene's germline CDR1 is LGHNA and CDR2 YSLEER. CDR3 amino acids: CASSQAGDNTGELFF. Written as DNA, the CDR3 is TGCGCCAGCAGCCAAGCAGGGGACAACACCGGGGAGCTGTTTTTT.

The chain has TRBV5-1 and TRBJ1-5; possibly TRBD1 for D (5 bases). V was cut by 5 bases and J by 1 base, with 7 bases left in between. The germline gives CDR1 SGHRS, CDR2 YFSETQ. The CDR3 is made up of 13 amino acids. Here the CDR3 DNA reads TGCGCCAGCAGGGGGGAGAGCAATCAGCCCCAGCATTTT. Protein sequence: CASRGESNQPQHF.

The chain carries TRBV28 and TRBJ2-3; a weak D match, TRBD1 (5 bases). The CDR3 totals 16 residues. The V end lost 2 bases, the J end lost 1 base, and 13 bases lay between the germline ends. The germline gives CDR1 MDHEN, CDR2 SYDVKM. The CDR3, as DNA: TGTGCCAGCAGTTTAAAAAGGGGATCAGGCACAGATACGCAGTATTTT. Translated, it gives CASSLKRGSGTDTQYF.

The J gene is TRBJ1-3, the V gene TRBV30, with 9 bases fitting TRBD1. The germline CDR1 and CDR2 sequences are GTSNPN and SVGIG (reference sequence). CDR3 size: 15 residues. Trimming cost V 3 bases and J 4 bases; bases outside gene matches: 7. In DNA, the CDR3 is TGTGCCTGGAGGTTCGGGACAGGGCCCGGAAACACCATATATTTT. It is translated as CAWRFGTGPGNTIYF.

The chain recombines TRBV6-6 with TRBJ2-7; D possibly corresponds to TRBD2 (5 bases). The CDR3 has 13 residues. CDR1 and CDR2 (germline): MNHNY, SVGAGI (reference sequence). The V gene lost 8 bases and the J gene lost 2 bases, with 13 bases spanning the gap. The CDR3 nucleotides are TGTGCCAGCCGCTCCGGACTGGCCTACGAGCAGTACTTC. Translating gives CASRSGLAYEQYF.

V gene TRBV28 combines with J gene TRBJ1-1, with a possible D match to TRBD1 (6 bases). This CDR3 region has 15 residues. V gave up 5 bases and J gave up 6 bases, with 19 bases separating them. Germline V gives CDR1 MDHEN, CDR2 SYDVKM. CDR3 bases: TGTGCCAGCAGTACCGAACAGGGAAGACTCCCTGAAGCTTTCTTT. Protein product: CASSTEQGRLPEAFF.

The chain couples TRBV20-1 to TRBJ1-1; no definite D call. The CDR3 sequence is 11 residues long. V was trimmed by 6 bases and J by 5 bases, leaving 10 bases between them. CDR1 is DFQATT and CDR2 is SNEGSKA in the germline V gene (reference sequence). CDR3 in amino acids: CSAHASTEAFF. CDR3 coding DNA: TGCAGTGCCCACGCCTCAACTGAAGCTTTCTTT.

The chain joins TRBV7-2 to TRBJ2-5, with D possibly being TRBD1 or TRBD2 (5 bases each). The CDR3 consists of 14 residues. V lost 1 base and J lost 5, with 11 bases in between. Germline V CDR1 and CDR2: SGHTA, FQGNSA. This CDR3 is CASSLVRDRETQYF. The CDR3 region has the DNA TGTGCCAGCAGCTTAGTCCGGGACCGGGAGACCCAGTACTTC.

This chain connects TRBV4-1 to TRBJ1-1, with unresolved D. In germline, CDR1 is MGHRA, CDR2 YSYEKL. V lost 0 bases and J 0 bases, leaving 8 bases between the germline ends. The CDR3 is 15 amino acids. Here the CDR3 DNA reads TGCGCCAGCAGCCAAGAGGCAGCCATGAACACTGAAGCTTTCTTT. Its translation: CASSQEAAMNTEAFF.

This clone was detected a few times. The chain recombines TRBV6-4 with TRBJ1-1; no firm D call. The germline V gene has CDR1 MRHNA and CDR2 SNTAGT. Trimming cost V 0 bases and J 4 bases, with 9 bases left between them. This CDR3 has 14 residues. The CDR3 DNA is TGTGCCAGCAGTGACTCTTGGGAGAGCACTGAAGCTTTCTTT. It yields the protein CASSDSWESTEAFF.

The chain has TRBV9 and TRBJ1-1, with 7 bases identical to TRBD1. CDR1 SGDLS and CDR2 YYNGEE come from the germline V gene. The CDR3 has 15 residues. The V and J ends lost 2 bases and 3 bases, in that order; junction bases with no gene match: 7. The CDR3 spells CASSVAGGADTEAFF. CDR3 coding DNA: TGTGCCAGCAGCGTGGCAGGGGGGGCGGACACTGAAGCTTTCTTT. The full variable domain, with the rest looked up from reference TRBV9 and TRBJ1-1, is DSGVTQTPKHLITATGQRVTLRCSPRSGDLSVYWYQQSLDQGLQFLIQYYNGEERAKGNILERFSAQQFPDLHSELNLSSLELGDSALYFCASSVAGGADTEAFFGQGTRLTVV.

This clone was recorded only once. V gene TRBV3-1 (or the pseudogene TRBV3-2) combines with J gene TRBJ1-4; maybe TRBD1 (5 bases). The CDR3 loop spans 16 amino acids. The V and J ends lost 2 bases and 5 bases respectively, with 15 bases between them. Germline CDR1 reads LGHDT; CDR2 reads YNNKEL (reference sequence). CDR3 amino acids: CASSQREAGRNEKLFF. As DNA, the CDR3 is TGTGCCAGCAGCCAACGAGAGGCAGGGCGAAATGAAAAACTGTTTTTT.

The rearrangement joins TRBV5-1 to TRBJ2-3; D gene unclear. Germline-derived CDR1 and CDR2 are SGHRS and YFSETQ. V was cut by 0 bases and J by 0 bases, with 5 bases left in between. CDR3 length: 14 amino acids. The CDR3 region is CASSLGPSTDTQYF. CDR3 nucleotides: TGCGCCAGCAGCTTGGGACCAAGCACAGATACGCAGTATTTT.